This TCR beta chain is from a study of shared clonotypes between healthy human individuals. Notes on the study in general: Between four donors, naive CD4 clonotypes were shared at a level of about 5%.

The study drew its donors from healthy HIV-negative adults without recent acute infections or vaccinations. Germline-derived CDR1 and CDR2 are DFQATT and SNEGSKA (reference sequence). V shed 0 bases and J shed 3 bases, with 3 bases lying between them. The length of the CDR3 is 11 residues. Of note for this clone: The antigen is undetermined.

As processed by the authors: ImmunoSEQ supplied junction-only sequences lacking quality scores, so filtering was different. Repertoires were generated with immunoSEQ multiplex PCR, while TCRdb's copy carries only in-frame clones and drops some. V and J calls and clone size are those listed in that table; D and trimming were worked out from the DNA. The sample has about 680,000 clones; 73% are singletons. Sequenced: memory CD4+ T cells sorted from blood. The subset was: CD45RA-negative fraction. This sequence joins TRBV20-1 and TRBJ2-7, with D unclear. The TCR originated in a woman younger than 45 in good health. The CDR3: CSARDDYEQYF. Written as DNA, the CDR3 is TGCAGTGCTAGAGATGACTACGAGCAGTACTTC.